The 8 T cell receptor beta chains listed next were all sequenced from one sample in a study of blood T cells in healthy people across ages. It was with a sample-barcoded 5' primer and a J-beta primer mix that a second PCR of roughly 7 to 12 cycles was run. Via MiXCR, TCRdb re-called the 5' RACE reads, giving one row per CDR3 protein. The data contain around 1,000,000 distinct CDR3 sequences, approximately 25% of them seen just once; the ten biggest clones take up around 0.75%. The same data also contributed to another study, on T cells of mothers and their children.

Sequenced input: blood. The source is a girl aged 2 to 10 in good health.

V gene TRBV29-1 combines with J gene TRBJ2-7, with no clear D. Germline CDR1 SQVTM, CDR2 ANQGSEA. V was cut by 7 bases and J by 6 bases, with 19 bases left in between. The CDR3 has 13 amino acids. In nucleotides, the CDR3 is TGCAGCGCCAATCAGGCAGGTTCGGGCGAGCAGTACTTC. It is translated as CSANQAGSGEQYF.

The sample holds a few counts of this clonotype. The chain recombines TRBV6-5 with TRBJ2-1; D is ambiguous. V lost 2 bases, J lost 2 bases, and 7 bases lay in between. There are 14 residues in the CDR3. Per the germline V gene, CDR1 is MNHEY and CDR2 is SVGAGI. Here the CDR3 reads CASSYTGPYNEQFF. The CDR3 coding sequence is TGTGCCAGCAGTTACACTGGACCCTACAATGAGCAGTTCTTC.

The CDR3 is CASSEGMEQNIQYF. CDR3 nucleotides: TGTGCCAGCAGTGAGGGGATGGAGCAAAACATTCAGTACTTC. This chain links TRBV7-8 with TRBJ2-4; perhaps D is TRBD1 or TRBD2 (5 bases each). CDR3 size: 14 residues. V gave up 6 bases and J gave up 5 bases, with 14 bases separating them. Germline-derived CDR1 and CDR2 are SGHVS and FQNEAQ. Drawing the rest from reference TRBV7-8 and TRBJ2-4, the complete variable domain is GAGVSQSPRYKVAKRGQDVALRCDPISGHVSLFWYQQALGQGPEFLTYFQNEAQLDKSGLPSDRFFAERPEGSVSTLKIQRTQQEDSAVYLCASSEGMEQNIQYFGAGTRLSVL.

This clonotype was detected only a few times. The gene calls are TRBV12-3 or TRBV12-4 and TRBJ2-1; D gene ambiguous. V lost 5 bases, J lost 8 bases, and 22 bases lay in between. This CDR3 comprises 16 residues. The CDR3 loop reads CASSPVPLEYRDEQFF. The CDR3 DNA is TGTGCCAGCAGTCCTGTCCCCCTAGAGTACCGCGATGAGCAGTTCTTC.

The chain employs TRBV28 and TRBJ1-4, with D perhaps matching TRBD1 (5 bases). The CDR3 loop spans 15 amino acids. Trimming cost V 1 base and J 8 bases, with 14 bases left between them. The germline V gene encodes CDR1 MDHEN and CDR2 SYDVKM. The CDR3 region has the DNA TGTGCCAGCAGTTTATTCGGCAGGGCCCTGGAAAAACTGTTTTTT. Translated: CASSLFGRALEKLFF.

This clonotype came up a few times. The chain recombines TRBV7-9 with TRBJ2-7; D possibly corresponds to TRBD1 (5 bases). This CDR3 region has 14 residues. Germline V gives CDR1 SEHNR, CDR2 FQNEAQ (reference sequence). V lost 5 bases and J 3 bases, leaving 14 bases between the germline ends. The CDR3 reads CASSAARGIYEQYF. CDR3 bases: TGTGCCAGCAGCGCTGCAAGGGGCATCTACGAGCAGTACTTC. Using reference TRBV7-9 and TRBJ2-7 for the parts outside the CDR3, the full variable domain is DTGVSQNPRHKITKRGQNVTFRCDPISEHNRLYWYRQTLGQGPEFLTYFQNEAQLEKSRLLSDRFSAERPKGSFSTLEIQRTEQGDSAMYLCASSAARGIYEQYFGPGTRLTVT.

The chain links TRBV29-1 to TRBJ2-5; no clear D. The CDR3 has 10 residues. Germline lookup yields CDR1 SQVTM and CDR2 ANQGSEA. CDR3 sequence (DNA): TGCAGGTTAAGTGGGGAGACCCAGTACTTC. Protein: CRLSGETQYF.

This clonotype has just a few counts. This chain links TRBV7-9 with TRBJ1-1; no definite D call. Germline CDR1 reads SEHNR; CDR2 reads FQNEAQ (reference sequence). The CDR3 sequence is 15 residues long. The V end lost 6 bases, the J end lost 0 bases, and 14 bases lay between the germline ends. CDR3 DNA sequence: TGTGCCAGCAGTCTCGCCCTAACAGTGAACACTGAAGCTTTCTTT. It translates to CASSLALTVNTEAFF.